The 5 T cell receptor beta chains below were found in one sample sequenced in a study of early T cells in non-severe SARS-CoV-2 infection. TCRdb recomputed calls from the 5' RACE reads with MiXCR, one row per CDR3 protein. The sample yields roughly 29,000 distinct CDR3 sequences, 4.5% seen once. Material for sequencing was whole blood. These receptors were taken from an adult who was a healthcare worker with PCR-confirmed SARS-CoV-2 infection or an uninfected control (not recorded which).

This clonotype was seen a handful of times. This chain joins TRBV4-2 and TRBJ1-1; no clear D. The CDR3 is 14 residues long. V was cut by 2 bases and J by 1 base, with 8 bases left in between. CDR1 and CDR2 from the germline V gene are LGHNA and YNFKEQ. For the CDR3, the DNA is TGTGCCAGCAGCCAAAAGTATGGGAACACTGAAGCTTTCTTT. Translated: CASSQKYGNTEAFF.

This clonotype has ten or more counts. The V gene is TRBV2, the J gene TRBJ2-5; D is unclear. The CDR3 runs to 12 residues. Trimming removed 6 bases at V and 0 bases at J, with 5 bases between. Germline CDR1 is SNHLY and CDR2 is FYNNEI. CDR3 in amino acids: CASSENQETQYF. CDR3 DNA: TGTGCCAGCAGCGAAAACCAAGAGACCCAGTACTTC.

This clonotype was picked up many times. The chain joins TRBV11-1 to TRBJ2-1; tentatively, D is TRBD1 or TRBD2 (5 bases each). This CDR3 has 18 amino acids. CDR1 is SGHAT and CDR2 is FQDESV in the germline V gene (reference sequence). V was cut by 4 bases and J by 6 bases, with 25 bases left in between. This CDR3 is CASSSRGVGDLFGNEQFF. In nucleotides, the CDR3 is TGTGCCAGCAGCTCTCGAGGGGTAGGTGATCTATTTGGCAATGAGCAGTTCTTC.

This clonotype came up a few times. The rearrangement uses TRBV6-1 and TRBJ1-6; perhaps TRBD1 as D (5 bases). The ends were cut back, 7 bases at V and 7 bases at J, with 11 bases in the middle. This CDR3 spans 13 amino acids. Looked up from germline, CDR1 is MNHNS and CDR2 is SASEGT. The CDR3 here is CASTSSGNSPLHF. For the CDR3, the DNA is TGTGCCAGCACCTCCTCAGGGAATTCACCCCTCCACTTT.

This clonotype showed up just a few times. The CDR3 reads CASSRRPISGNTIYF. The CDR3 DNA follows: TGTGCCAGCAGCCGAAGACCGATCTCTGGAAACACCATATATTTT. This chain joins TRBV3-1 and TRBJ1-3; D not certain. Germline CDR1 and CDR2: LGHDT and YNNKEL (reference sequence). Trimming shortened V by 4 bases and J by 0 bases, and 10 bases separated the two germline ends. This CDR3 contains 15 residues.